This T cell receptor (beta chain) is drawn from a study of naive and memory T cell subsets. This clonotype was seen repeatedly, ten times or more. Its antigen remains unidentified. An equimolar mix of two oligonucleotides served as the beta constant-region primer for TRBC1 and TRBC2. The ligated cDNA underwent four PCR rounds using SP2 and nested alpha and beta constant-region primers. Ligation attached a single-stranded oligonucleotide with a 12-nucleotide UMI and the SP2 primer to the cDNA 3' end. TCRdb itself ran the UMI-ligation and nested PCR reads through MiXCR, one entry per CDR3 protein. The repertoire has roughly 150,000 distinct CDR3 sequences, approximately 22% of them found once; the top ten carry roughly 0.1%. Overnight CMV lysate stimulation of fresh PBMCs defined donor CMV status by CD4+ IFNgamma. The V gene's germline CDR1 is SGHDN and CDR2 FVKESK. V lost 5 bases, J lost 2 bases, and 25 bases lay in between. The CDR3 sequence is 19 residues long.

Findings and caveats of the study: Over 85% of naive TCR sequences appeared only once, unlike memory subsets. Diversity fell and Gini index rose from naive through CM, EM, EMRA. Especially in CD8 cells, naive repertoires contained a few larger clonotypes, possibly CD45RA-re-expressing memory cells.

This clonotype was sampled from a human donor in good health. Sequencing was carried out using naive CD4+ T cells from blood. The J gene is TRBJ2-1, the V gene TRBV14; D might be TRBD2 (5 bases). The CDR3 sequence is CASSIGLGLWRATYNEQFF. CDR3 bases: TGTGCCAGCAGCATTGGGTTGGGTCTTTGGCGGGCCACCTACAATGAGCAGTTCTTC. Filled out from reference TRBV14 and TRBJ2-1, the complete variable domain reads EAGVTQFPSHSVIEKGQTVTLRCDPISGHDNLYWYRRVMGKEIKFLLHFVKESKQDESGMPNNRFLAERTGGTYSTLKVQPAELEDSGVYFCASSIGLGLWRATYNEQFFGPGTRLTVL.